This passage covers 32 T cell receptor beta chains from one sample sequenced in a study of blood T cells in healthy people across ages. A second 7 to 11 cycle PCR used barcoded and J-beta primers. In TCRdb, the 5' RACE reads were re-called with MiXCR into one record per CDR3 protein. The sample has 580,000 or so distinct CDR3 sequences; around 48% are singletons. The sample consisted of blood. Receptors originate from an elderly man in good health.

The chain couples TRBV27 to TRBJ1-6; 10 bases are a match to TRBD1. Germline V CDR1 and CDR2: MNHEY, SMNVEV (reference sequence). The V segment lost 3 bases and the J segment 10 bases; nucleotides outside the gene matches: 12. The CDR3 runs to 17 residues. The CDR3 DNA reads as TGTGCCAGCAGTTTCCCCCTCGGGACAGGGGTATACTCACCCCTCCACTTT. Translated: CASSFPLGTGVYSPLHF.

This clonotype has a count of ten or more. This may arise from a read error, as a much more abundant clone is one base away. V and J are TRBV6-5 and TRBJ2-7; tentative D call: TRBD1 (6 bases). Germline CDR1 MNHEY, CDR2 SVGAGI. The CDR3 totals 14 residues. V lost 5 bases and J lost 0, with 11 bases in between. The CDR3 DNA reads TGTGCCAGCAGTGCCTCGGGACACTCCTACGAGCAGTACTTC. Translation: CASSASGHSYEQYF.

At least ten counts were recorded for this clonotype. The V call is TRBV20-1, the J call TRBJ2-1, with 11 bases identical to TRBD2. J was trimmed by 2 bases and V by 3 bases; bases with no gene match: 6. The CDR3 is 16 amino acids. CDR1 is DFQATT, CDR2 SNEGSKA, per germline (reference sequence). CDR3 residues: CSASPPTSGTYNEQFF. The CDR3 DNA reads TGCAGTGCTAGTCCCCCGACTAGCGGGACCTACAATGAGCAGTTCTTC.

This clonotype was detected many times. The chain combines TRBV6-6 with TRBJ2-5; TRBD2 aligns across 13 bases. With 5 bases clipped from V and 5 bases from J, the junction kept 5 bases outside the gene matches. From germline, CDR1 is MNHNY and CDR2 SVGAGI (reference sequence). The CDR3 length is 15 residues. Here the CDR3 reads CASSPLAGGPETQYF. CDR3 in DNA: TGTGCCAGCAGTCCACTAGCGGGGGGGCCGGAGACCCAGTACTTC.

The rearrangement uses TRBV7-9 and TRBJ2-2; D gene ambiguous. V lost 0 bases to trimming and J lost 2 bases, with 7 bases between them. CDR1 and CDR2 (germline): SEHNR, FQNEAQ (reference sequence). The CDR3 spans 15 residues. The CDR3, as DNA: TGTGCCAGCAGCTTAGCGTCGGCTAACACCGGGGAGCTGTTTTTT. It yields the protein CASSLASANTGELFF.

Many counts were recorded for this clonotype. The V and J genes are TRBV6-5 and TRBJ2-1; D is ambiguous. V lost 11 bases and J 8 bases, leaving 28 bases between the germline ends. The CDR3 length is 16 residues. Germline V gives CDR1 MNHEY, CDR2 SVGAGI. The CDR3 sequence is CARKQRPAAPSHEQFF. CDR3 in DNA: TGTGCCCGCAAACAGAGACCCGCCGCCCCAAGCCATGAGCAGTTCTTC.

The chain combines TRBV6-2 or TRBV6-3 with TRBJ2-3; 8 nucleotides line up with TRBD2. The CDR3 extends over 14 amino acids. From germline, CDR1 is MNHEY and CDR2 SVGEGT. V dropped 11 bases and J dropped 6; count of bases not matched to a gene: 13. CDR3 bases: TGTGCCGGAGGATCCAATAGCGGGGTGGATACGCAGTATTTT. It is translated as CAGGSNSGVDTQYF.

The chain uses TRBV28 and TRBJ2-3; TRBD2 aligns across 7 bases. CDR3 length: 13 residues. Germline V CDR1 and CDR2: MDHEN, SYDVKM. V lost 10 bases, J lost 4 bases, and 8 bases stayed unmatched. CDR3 in amino acids: CATTAGNPDTQYF. The CDR3 DNA reads TGTGCCACCACAGCGGGAAACCCAGATACGCAGTATTTT.

The chain uses TRBV20-1 and TRBJ2-1, with D possibly being TRBD2 (6 bases). This CDR3 is built from 11 residues. CDR1 and CDR2 from the germline V gene are DFQATT and SNEGSKA (reference sequence). Trimming took off 1 base at V and 12 bases at J, with 10 bases between the two ends. The CDR3 DNA follows: TGCAGTGCTAGAGCGGACTATTCGCAGTTCTTC. Translating it yields CSARADYSQFF.

This clonotype was picked up a small number of times. The rearrangement uses TRBV18 and TRBJ2-1; the match to TRBD2 covers 11 bases. There are 15 residues in the CDR3. Germline V gene lookup returns CDR1 KGHSH and CDR2 LQKENI. V lost 2 bases and J lost 10; bases outside the gene matches: 7. The CDR3 region has the DNA TGTGCCAGCTCACCAGTAGCGGGAGGGCCGAGAGAGCAGTTCTTC. Residues: CASSPVAGGPREQFF. The full variable domain, completed using reference TRBV18 and TRBJ2-1, is NAGVMQNPRHLVRRRGQEARLRCSPMKGHSHVYWYRQLPEEGLKFMVYLQKENIIDESGMPKERFSAEFPKEGPSILRIQQVVRGDSAAYFCASSPVAGGPREQFFGPGTRLTVL.

The chain has TRBV28 and TRBJ2-1, with TRBD2 matching 9 bases. In germline, CDR1 is MDHEN, CDR2 SYDVKM. This CDR3 spans 15 amino acids. Germline trimming cut 5 bases from V and 5 bases from J; bases unmatched to any gene: 7. The CDR3 sequence is CASSELAGTNNEQFF. As DNA, the CDR3 is TGTGCCAGCAGTGAACTAGCGGGTACAAACAATGAGCAGTTCTTC.

V and J are TRBV6-1 and TRBJ2-2; 11 bases are shared with TRBD2. The CDR3 has 14 amino acids. Losses at the gene ends were 8 bases for V and 6 bases for J; bases not matched to a gene: 5. Per the germline V gene, CDR1 is MNHNS and CDR2 is SASEGT. The CDR3 protein is CASRGLAVAGELFF. The CDR3, as DNA: TGTGCCAGCCGGGGACTAGCGGTGGCCGGGGAGCTGTTTTTT.

This chain uses TRBV20-1 with TRBJ2-5; 7 nucleotides align to TRBD1. The V and J ends lost 0 bases and 5 bases, in that order; junction bases with no gene match: 3. Germline CDR1 DFQATT, CDR2 SNEGSKA (reference sequence). CDR3 length: 13 residues. The CDR3 protein is CSARDRGSETQYF. The CDR3 coding sequence is TGCAGTGCTAGAGACAGGGGGTCGGAGACCCAGTACTTC.

This chain connects TRBV7-2 to TRBJ2-5; the D is unclear. The CDR3 totals 12 residues. CDR1 is SGHTA, CDR2 FQGNSA, per germline. V lost 5 bases, J lost 3 bases, and 7 bases lay in between. CDR3 nucleotide sequence: TGTGCCAGCAGCCACAATGAAGAGACCCAGTACTTC. It codes for CASSHNEETQYF.

This clonotype has just a few counts. The rearrangement uses TRBV29-1 and TRBJ2-1; no clear D. This CDR3 region has 12 residues. V gave up 6 bases and J gave up 7 bases, with 13 bases separating them. Per germline, CDR1 SQVTM and CDR2 ANQGSEA. Written as DNA, the CDR3 is TGCAGCGTCGTCGTGCCCGATAATGAGCAGTTCTTC. It yields the protein CSVVVPDNEQFF.

The V and J genes are TRBV7-9 and TRBJ1-4; D is unclear. Trimming shortened V by 3 bases and J by 8 bases, and 16 bases separated the two germline ends. Per germline, CDR1 SEHNR and CDR2 FQNEAQ (reference sequence). The CDR3 covers 15 residues. The CDR3 nucleotides read TGTGCCAGCAGCTTTGGTGGCAGTCTAGGGGAAAAACTGTTTTTT. Translated, it gives CASSFGGSLGEKLFF.

V gene TRBV5-5 combines with J gene TRBJ2-5; D unclear. The CDR3 is 15 amino acids. The V end was cut by 0 bases, the J end by 0 bases, with 9 bases between. CDR1 and CDR2 (germline): SGHKS, YYEKEE (reference sequence). CDR3 protein: CASSLVPTDQETQYF. The CDR3 DNA is TGTGCCAGCAGCTTGGTCCCCACAGACCAAGAGACCCAGTACTTC. The entire variable domain, with the rest obtained from reference TRBV5-5 and TRBJ2-5, is as follows: DAGVTQSPTHLIKTRGQQVTLRCSPISGHKSVSWYQQVLGQGPQFIFQYYEKEERGRGNFPDRFSARQFPNYSSELNVNALLLGDSALYLCASSLVPTDQETQYFGPGTRLLVL.

This clonotype has just a few counts. J is TRBJ2-3 and V is TRBV7-9, with D possibly TRBD2 on 5 matching bases. The V end was cut by 4 bases, the J end by 6 bases, with 17 bases between. CDR1 SEHNR and CDR2 FQNEAQ come from the germline V gene (reference sequence). This CDR3 is 15 amino acids long. CDR3 sequence (DNA): TGTGCCAGCAGCTCCCTCTTTCCTAGCCCCGATACGCAGTATTTT. Residues: CASSSLFPSPDTQYF.

V gene TRBV11-2 combines with J gene TRBJ2-7; no reliable D call. Trimming stripped 6 bases from V and 3 bases from J, with 15 bases between. Germline V gene data show CDR1 as SGHAT and CDR2 as FQNNGV. The CDR3 has 14 residues. CDR3 in DNA: TGTGCCAGCAGAGGGATGAGACGGAGCTACGAGCAGTACTTC. This translates into CASRGMRRSYEQYF.

This rearrangement joins TRBV7-3 to TRBJ2-2; TRBD1 matches at 8 bases. In germline, CDR1 is SGHTA, CDR2 FQGTGA. Trimming at V came to 6 bases and at J to 0 bases, leaving 3 bases not matched to a gene. The CDR3 has 15 amino acids. The CDR3 region has the DNA TGTGCCAGCAGGTTGGGACAGGCGAACACCGGGGAGCTGTTTTTT. As protein: CASRLGQANTGELFF. The full variable domain, rest sourced from reference TRBV7-3 and TRBJ2-2, is GAGVSQTPSNKVTEKGKYVELRCDPISGHTALYWYRQSLGQGPEFLIYFQGTGAADDSGLPNDRFFAVRPEGSVSTLKIQRTERGDSAVYLCASRLGQANTGELFFGEGSRLTVL.

The CDR3 DNA follows: TGTGCCAGCAGGGGGACAGGGAACAATGAGCAGTTCTTC. Residues: CASRGTGNNEQFF. The gene calls are TRBV2 and TRBJ2-1, with 9 bases lining up with TRBD1. The CDR3 is made up of 13 amino acids. The trim removed 6 bases at V and 5 bases at J, leaving 2 bases unmatched. Germline CDR1 and CDR2: SNHLY and FYNNEI.

The chain employs TRBV7-9 and TRBJ2-7; 9 nucleotides match TRBD2. This CDR3 contains 14 residues. The germline gives CDR1 SEHNR, CDR2 FQNEAQ (reference sequence). Unmatched junction bases numbered 1, after V lost 2 bases and J lost 2 bases. The chain's CDR3 is CASSLRTSAYEQYF. The CDR3 region has the DNA TGTGCCAGCAGCTTAAGGACTAGCGCCTACGAGCAGTACTTC.

In DNA form, the CDR3 reads TGTGCCAGCAGCTTAGGGGGGGACAGGGGGCTTTGGGAGCAGTACTTC. It encodes CASSLGGDRGLWEQYF. V gene TRBV7-8 combines with J gene TRBJ2-7, with TRBD1 matching 12 bases. Germline-derived CDR1 and CDR2 are SGHVS and FQNEAQ. V was pared by 1 base and J by 7 bases, with 8 bases of the junction left unmatched. This CDR3 contains 16 residues. Full variable domain (missing parts from reference TRBV7-8 and TRBJ2-7): GAGVSQSPRYKVAKRGQDVALRCDPISGHVSLFWYQQALGQGPEFLTYFQNEAQLDKSGLPSDRFFAERPEGSVSTLKIQRTQQEDSAVYLCASSLGGDRGLWEQYFGPGTRLTVT.

This clonotype was counted only a few times. The chain links TRBV20-1 to TRBJ2-4, with D possibly matching TRBD2 (6 bases). This CDR3 has 14 amino acids. The V end was cut by 4 bases, the J end by 3 bases, with 13 bases between. The germline V gene has CDR1 DFQATT and CDR2 SNEGSKA (reference sequence). The CDR3 loop reads CSAKLAVGKNIQYF. CDR3 DNA: TGCAGTGCTAAACTAGCCGTGGGCAAAAACATTCAGTACTTC.

This clonotype was found a few times. This sequence joins TRBV6-5 and TRBJ2-4, with D hard to call. CDR3 size: 13 residues. Germline V CDR1 and CDR2: MNHEY, SVGAGI. V was cut by 5 bases and J by 11 bases, with 16 bases left in between. The CDR3 loop reads CASSDRAGAVQYF. For the CDR3, the DNA is TGTGCCAGCAGTGATAGGGCCGGCGCGGTTCAGTACTTC.

This clonotype was observed at least ten times. The chain recombines TRBV7-9 with TRBJ2-1; 11 bases line up with TRBD2. The CDR3 extends over 15 amino acids. V shed 5 bases and J 4 bases; nucleotides not matched to a gene: 4. Looked up from germline, CDR1 is SEHNR and CDR2 is FQNEAQ (reference sequence). The CDR3 here is CASSRSSGGYNEQFF. CDR3 bases: TGTGCCAGCAGCCGTTCTAGCGGGGGGTACAATGAGCAGTTCTTC.

This sequence joins TRBV20-1 and TRBJ2-1; TRBD1 or TRBD2 may be the D gene (5 bases each). The CDR3 consists of 19 residues. Germline V gives CDR1 DFQATT, CDR2 SNEGSKA (reference sequence). V lost 0 bases to trimming and J lost 7 bases, with 28 bases between them. DNA for the CDR3: TGCAGTGCTAGAGATCCGGGGCGGCCCGGGACGAACCATTGGAATGAGCAGTTCTTC. As protein: CSARDPGRPGTNHWNEQFF.

CDR3 sequence: CASSLGAGSLYGYTF. The CDR3 region has the DNA TGTGCCAGCAGCTTAGGGGCAGGGTCCCTTTATGGCTACACCTTC. The chain has TRBV11-2 and TRBJ1-2; tentative D call: TRBD1 (5 bases). Germline V CDR1 and CDR2: SGHAT, FQNNGV. The V and J ends lost 1 base and 5 bases respectively, with 14 bases between them. The CDR3 covers 15 residues.

The chain has TRBV20-1 and TRBJ2-4; D may be TRBD2 (6 bases). TRBJ2-7 explains the end of the DNA better; the J call may be wrong. The germline CDR1 and CDR2 sequences are DFQATT and SNEGSKA (reference sequence). CDR3 length equals 15 residues. For the CDR3, the DNA is TGCAGTGCTAGAGGGTACGGGACTGATAACTACGAGCAGTACTTC. Residues: CSARGYGTDNYEQYF.

The chain uses TRBV28 and TRBJ2-1; 8 bases line up with TRBD1. Germline trimming cut 11 bases from V and 5 bases from J; bases unmatched to any gene: 11. The CDR3 loop spans 14 amino acids. Germline lookup yields CDR1 MDHEN and CDR2 SYDVKM. CDR3: CAGGFGQGHNEQFF. CDR3 sequence (DNA): TGTGCCGGCGGTTTCGGACAGGGACACAATGAGCAGTTCTTC. Combining the CDR3 with reference TRBV28 and TRBJ2-1 gives the whole variable domain DVKVTQSSRYLVKRTGEKVFLECVQDMDHENMFWYRQDPGLGLRLIYFSYDVKMKEKGDIPEGYSVSREKKERFSLILESASTNQTSMYLCAGGFGQGHNEQFFGPGTRLTVL.

This rearrangement joins TRBV4-3 to TRBJ2-7; tentatively, D is TRBD2 (6 bases). Germline-derived CDR1 and CDR2 are LGHNA and YSLEER. V lost 0 bases and J 3 bases, leaving 15 bases between the germline ends. The CDR3 has 16 residues. CDR3 nucleotides: TGCGCCAGCAGCCAAGATCGGGGTAGCGGAGACTACGAGCAGTACTTC. It is translated as CASSQDRGSGDYEQYF.

This clonotype was seen a single time. The chain carries TRBV7-9 and TRBJ2-1; perhaps TRBD2 as D (6 bases). This CDR3 is built from 16 residues. Germline V gene sequence: CDR1 SEHNR, CDR2 FQNEAQ (reference sequence). Trimming took 4 bases from V and 6 from J, leaving 19 bases between them. This chain's CDR3 is CASSSHVGGIVNEQFF. The CDR3 coding sequence is TGTGCCAGCAGCTCACACGTAGGCGGGATCGTCAATGAGCAGTTCTTC.